This TCR beta chain stems from a study of CD4 T cells in relation to SARS-CoV-2 and coronaviruses. In the study overall: The restricting HLA molecule for shared crossreactive spike epitopes was mapped.

Findings and limits, study-wide: The cross-reactivity analysis covered only spike protein, not other viral proteins.

The protocol was immunoSEQ multiplex PCR, while the TCRdb copy is restricted to in-frame clones and leaves out a portion. The data show under 30,000 clones, 72% seen once. This CDR3 is 19 amino acids long. The V gene's germline CDR1 is SGHDT and CDR2 YYEEEE. The V and J ends lost 4 bases and 2 bases, in that order; junction bases with no gene match: 15. A word on this clone: The antigen remains undetermined.

The unexposed donors gave CD4+ T cells in about 2011-2019, prior to COVID-19. CD4+ T cells were isolated from the cells after around 10 days of culture. As cell numbers allowed, unexposed-donor CD4+ T cells faced SARS-CoV-2 S/N and four cold-coronavirus spikes. Sequencing used CD4+ T cells from PBMCs, cultured in vitro. The chain has TRBV5-6 and TRBJ2-3, with 11 bases aligning to TRBD2. The receptor was derived from a human donor in good health. The CDR3 nucleotides are TGTGCCAGCAGCGGGGGACTAGCGGTTAGGCAGTCCCCCACAGATACGCAGTATTTT. The encoded protein is CASSGGLAVRQSPTDTQYF.